This is a list of T cell receptor beta chains from one sample in a study of glioma-infiltrating T cells. MiXCR, applied by TCRdb to the multiplex PCR reads, yields one record per CDR3 protein. The sample contains 160,000 or so distinct CDR3 sequences, under 55% of which appear only once. The sample taken for sequencing was glioma tissue, nonneoplastic brain tissue, or PBMCs (not recorded which). These receptor sequences come from a human donor with low-grade glioma or glioblastoma, undergoing nonglioma brain surgery, or in good health (not recorded which). CDR3s include the opening cysteine and the closing phenylalanine or tryptophan. The D gene is left open where the match is weak. Not every row has a clone size; where given, it reads once, few, many or a size class.

j_call d_call v_call clone_size cdr3_nt cdr3_aa
TRBJ2-3 NA TRBV15 once TGTGCCAGCGAAACCAGAGCCACAGATACGCAGTATTTT CASETRATDTQYF
TRBJ1-1 NA TRBV9 NA TGTGCCAGCAGCGTAGGCGATAGGGAAGACGAAGCTTTCTTT CASSVGDREDEAFF
TRBJ2-5 NA TRBV29-1 NA TGCAGCGCCTCAATGGAGACCCAGTACTTC CSASMETQYF
TRBJ2-2 TRBD1 TRBV20-1 many TGCAGTGCAACAGGGGGCTCCGCCGGGGAGCTGTTTTTT CSATGGSAGELFF
TRBJ2-3 NA TRBV7-8 NA TGTGCCAGCAGCTTAGATTCGGGAGTCTTCAGAGATACGCAATATTTT CASSLDSGVFRDTQYF
TRBJ1-5 NA TRBV5-4 NA TGTGCCAGCAGCCACGGTGGAGACAATAGCAATCAGCCCAAGCATTTT CASSHGGDNSNQPKHF
TRBJ2-1 NA TRBV29-1 many TGCAGCGTTGAAGACGGATACAATGAGCAGTTCTTC CSVEDGYNEQFF
TRBJ2-1 TRBD2 TRBV24-1 many TGTGCCACCAGTGATTCTCTTAGCGGGATTCAGCACAATGAGCAGTTCTTC CATSDSLSGIQHNEQFF
TRBJ1-4 NA TRBV6-1 few TGTGCCAGCAGCGTAGGGGGGCGGGTACCTAATGAAAAACTGTTTTTT CASSVGGRVPNEKLFF
TRBJ2-3 TRBD2 TRBV20-1 many TGCAGTGCTCCATCGGGCCTAGGGAGGGCAGATACGCAGTATTTT CSAPSGLGRADTQYF
TRBJ2-7 TRBD1 TRBV19 NA TGTGCCAGTAGATCCACAGGGGCGAGAGAGCAGTACTTC CASRSTGAREQYF
TRBJ1-3 NA TRBV7-2 few TGTGCCAGCAGCTTATCTGGGGGGGTCTCTGGAAACACCATATATTTT CASSLSGGVSGNTIYF
TRBJ1-1 NA TRBV28 many TGTGCCAGCATGACACCGAGACAGAAAGCTTTCTTT CASMTPRQKAFF
TRBJ1-1 TRBD1 TRBV29-1 few TGCAGCGTTGGGACAGGAATGAACACTGAAGCTTTCTTT CSVGTGMNTEAFF
TRBJ1-1 NA TRBV5-4 NA TGTGCCAGCAGCCCTTTGGGCCTATCGGGAAACACTGAAGCTTTCTTT CASSPLGLSGNTEAFF
TRBJ2-3 TRBD2 TRBV27 many TGTGCCAGCAGTTTCGTTGCGGGAGGGGATACGCAGTATTTT CASSFVAGGDTQYF
TRBJ2-1 TRBD2 TRBV19 NA TGTGCCAGTAGTATATCGACCGGGAGGACAAGTAATGAGCAGTTCTTC CASSISTGRTSNEQFF
TRBJ2-3 NA TRBV6-2/TRBV6-3 NA TGTGCCAGCAGCTACATGGGATCAGCACCCGATACGCAGTATTTT CASSYMGSAPDTQYF
TRBJ2-7 NA TRBV29-1 NA TGCAGCGTTGAAGGAGAGAGTGGTGGGGCGTCCTACGAGCAGTACTTC CSVEGESGGASYEQYF
TRBJ1-3 TRBD1 TRBV4-1 few TGCGCCAGCAGCCAACAGGGGGGCTCTGGAAACACCATATATTTT CASSQQGGSGNTIYF
TRBJ2-3 NA TRBV5-1 NA TGCGCCAGCAGCTTGGGGCCGGGGGATACGCAGTATTTT CASSLGPGDTQYF
TRBJ2-3 NA TRBV11-2 once TGTGCCAGCAGCTTAGATGAAAAGCAGTATTTT CASSLDEKQYF
TRBJ2-7 NA TRBV20-1 many TGCAGTGCTAGAGGATACAGTGCCTACGAGCAGTACTTC CSARGYSAYEQYF
TRBJ2-3 NA TRBV7-6 few TGTGCCAGCAGCTTAAGGGGGGGTTGGAGCGATACGCAGTATTTT CASSLRGGWSDTQYF
TRBJ1-2 TRBD1 TRBV27 many TGTGCCAGCAGTGTCCTCCAGGGGGCAACTCACCTCTATGGCTACACCTTC CASSVLQGATHLYGYTF
TRBJ2-1 TRBD1 TRBV15 many TGTGCCACCAGCATTGGGACAGGGTTACGAACCTACAATGAGCAGTTCTTC CATSIGTGLRTYNEQFF
TRBJ2-7 TRBD2 TRBV6-6 few TGTGCCAGCAGTTACGGCCCCTATCAGACTAGCGGGGGTTCCTACGAGCAGTACTTC CASSYGPYQTSGGSYEQYF
TRBJ2-5 NA TRBV28 NA TGTGCCAACAGATCGCCCGGAGAGACCAAGTACTTC CANRSPGETKYF
TRBJ2-7 TRBD2 TRBV6-1 many TGTGCCAGCAGTTATAGCGGGATACGCTACGAGCAGTACTTC CASSYSGIRYEQYF
TRBJ2-7 NA TRBV2 NA TGTGCCAGCAGTGGGCGGTTAGCGGATGCCTACGAGCAGTACTTC CASSGRLADAYEQYF
TRBJ2-3 NA TRBV20-1 many TGCAGTGCTAGAGATCTAGGGGCGGCAGATACGCAGTATTTT CSARDLGAADTQYF
TRBJ2-3 TRBD2 TRBV4-1 few TGCGCCAGCAGCCACACTAGCGGGGACACAGATACGCAGTATTTT CASSHTSGDTDTQYF
TRBJ2-1 TRBD1 TRBV5-1 NA TGCGCCAGCAGAGGGACAGGGGGGAACAATGAGCAGTTCTTC CASRGTGGNNEQFF
TRBJ2-7 NA TRBV29-1 NA TGCAGCGTTGAAAGAGGGGCTGGTCACGAGCAGTACTTC CSVERGAGHEQYF
TRBJ2-1 NA TRBV28 many TGTGCCAGCAGTCCGGACAGTACCTACAATGAGCAGTTCTTC CASSPDSTYNEQFF
TRBJ2-3 NA TRBV18 few TGTGCCAGCTCACCACTTGCGGGATCCGATACGCAGTATTTT CASSPLAGSDTQYF
TRBJ2-1 TRBD2 TRBV18 few TGTGCCAGCTCACCAGTGCAGACTAGCGGGAGAGGGGAGCAGTTCTTC CASSPVQTSGRGEQFF
TRBJ2-5 NA TRBV28 many TGTGCCAGCAGTTTGGGAAGACCGGAAGGGACCCAGTACTTC CASSLGRPEGTQYF
TRBJ1-2 NA TRBV6-1 NA TGTGCCAGCAGTGAAAAGGAGGTAAACTATGGGTACACCTTC CASSEKEVNYGYTF
TRBJ1-2 NA TRBV2 many TGTGCCAGCAGTGAAGTCAACTATGGCTACACCTTC CASSEVNYGYTF